This TCR beta chain was captured by sequencing in a study of blood T cells in healthy people across ages. Study outcomes and limitations: With naive T cell percentage, TCR beta diversity showed a strong correlation. It was the long-lived donors that had more naive CD4+ cells and higher diversity than aged donors.

The CDR3 loop spans 13 amino acids. Germline V gives CDR1 SQVTM, CDR2 ANQGSEA. Using a J-beta primer mix together with a sample-barcoded 5' primer, a second PCR was run for roughly 7 to 12 cycles. TCRdb recomputed calls from the 5' RACE reads with MiXCR, one row per CDR3 protein. The table lists 700,000 or so distinct CDR3 sequences, approximately 21% of them singletons, with around a fifth in the top ten. Regarding this clonotype: Its matching antigen is unknown.

Healthy individuals of Caucasian origin from Russia, aged roughly 6 to 90, served as donors. Sequenced input: blood. The J gene is TRBJ2-1, the V gene TRBV29-1, with TRBD1 as a possible D gene (5 bases). The better agreement between TRBJ2-5 and the DNA end casts doubt on the J call. The receptor's source is an older man in good health. This CDR3 is CSVDRAQGETQYF. The CDR3 DNA reads TGCAGCGTTGACCGGGCCCAGGGAGAGACCCAGTACTTC.